This T cell receptor beta chain was retrieved from a study of blood T cell repertoires in COVID-19. Across the whole study: Specimens from acute and convalescent COVID-19 originated in the United States, Italy and Spain. Sources were T cells, B-cell-depleted T cells, or PBMCs; the material itself was cDNA or gDNA.

In the source study's methods: Amplified reference gene primers provided the basis for estimating nucleated cell counts. Repertoires were generated with immunoSEQ multiplex PCR, while TCRdb's copy carries only in-frame clones and drops some. That table is the source of V, J and clone size, and D and trimming were worked out from the DNA. The sample lists some 150,000 clones; around 87% were seen once. V was shortened by 1 base and J by 3 bases, with 7 bases between the two germline ends. The CDR3 totals 12 residues. Germline CDR1 reads GTSNPN; CDR2 reads SVGIG (reference sequence). The origin of this receptor is a woman aged 60-70 years with active or convalescent COVID-19. Sequencing was done on a sample of peripheral blood. The rearrangement uses TRBV30 and TRBJ2-7; D might be TRBD1 (5 bases). In DNA form, the CDR3 reads TGTGCCTGGAGTGCCGACAGCTACGAGCAGTACTTC. This translates into CAWSADSYEQYF.